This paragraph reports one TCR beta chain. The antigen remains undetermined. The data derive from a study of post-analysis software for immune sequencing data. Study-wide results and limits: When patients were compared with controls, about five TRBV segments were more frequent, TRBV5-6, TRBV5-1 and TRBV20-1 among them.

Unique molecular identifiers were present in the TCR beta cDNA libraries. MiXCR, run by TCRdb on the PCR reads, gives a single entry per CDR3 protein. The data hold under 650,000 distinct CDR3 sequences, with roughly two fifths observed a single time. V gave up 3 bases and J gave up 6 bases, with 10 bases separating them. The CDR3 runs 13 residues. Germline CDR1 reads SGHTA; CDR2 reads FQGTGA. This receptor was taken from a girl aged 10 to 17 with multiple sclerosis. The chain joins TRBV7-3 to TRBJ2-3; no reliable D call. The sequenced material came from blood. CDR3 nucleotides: TGTGCCAGCAGCTTTGCGAAAGGGGATACGCAGTATTTT. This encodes CASSFAKGDTQYF.